The clone carrying this T cell receptor (beta chain) was seen a single time. As yet, its antigen is unknown. Carried by the TCR beta cDNA libraries were unique molecular identifiers. TCRdb used MiXCR to reprocess the PCR reads, holding one entry per CDR3 protein. The sample includes fewer than 550,000 distinct CDR3 sequences, about a third of them seen just once. This specimen belongs to a study of post-analysis software for immune sequencing data. Findings and caveats of the study: Under F measure analysis, samples from one preparation batch co-clustered strongly. A significant reduction in normalized Chao1 diversity was observed in multiple sclerosis patients versus controls.

This TCR was sampled from a girl aged 2 to 17 with multiple sclerosis. What was sequenced was blood.

CDR3 DNA: TGTGCCAGCAGCTTAGGTACAGGGGAGAGCAATCAGCCCCAGCATTTT. Protein product: CASSLGTGESNQPQHF. This rearrangement joins TRBV7-6 to TRBJ1-5; 7 nucleotides match TRBD1. The CDR3 spans 16 residues. The germline V gene encodes CDR1 SGHVS and CDR2 FNYEAQ. J lost 1 base, V lost 1 base, and 4 bases had no gene match.